A single sample is the source of the 8 T cell receptor beta chains below, sequenced in a study of blood T cell repertoires in COVID-19. Using immunoSEQ multiplex PCR, the repertoire was profiled, and TCRdb retains in-frame clones only, with some absent. Counted here are 380,000 or so clones, roughly 86% occurring once; the ten biggest clones make up 0.85% to 1.2%. The sample consisted of peripheral blood. The receptors were sampled from a human donor with acute or convalescent COVID-19. The donor label of this sample is uncertain.

This chain connects TRBV7-2 to TRBJ1-1; TRBD1 aligns across 7 bases. The CDR3 loop spans 14 amino acids. Germline CDR1 SGHTA, CDR2 FQGNSA. The junction had 7 bases not matched to a gene; V was cut back by 5 bases and J by 4 bases. The CDR3 is CASSRDRVGTEAFF. The CDR3, as DNA: TGTGCCAGCAGCCGCGACAGGGTAGGCACTGAAGCTTTCTTT.

The V gene is TRBV7-2, the J gene TRBJ1-2, with 7 bases identical to TRBD1. Germline trimming cut 2 bases from V and 2 bases from J; bases unmatched to any gene: 2. This CDR3 contains 14 residues. Germline lookup yields CDR1 SGHTA and CDR2 FQGNSA. The CDR3 DNA reads as TGTGCCAGCAGCTTATCGGGACAGAACTATGGCTACACCTTC. It encodes CASSLSGQNYGYTF.

V gene TRBV12-5 combines with J gene TRBJ2-1, with 7 positions matching TRBD1. The germline V gene encodes CDR1 LGHNT and CDR2 FRNRAP. J gave up 8 bases and V 1 base, and 11 bases lay outside the gene matches. The CDR3 covers 16 residues. The CDR3 DNA is TGTGCTAGTGGTTTGGGGATAGGGGGCGCAGACCATGAGCAGTTCTTC. As protein: CASGLGIGGADHEQFF.

The chain combines TRBV3-1 (or the pseudogene TRBV3-2) with TRBJ2-1, with 13 bases matching TRBD2. V dropped 6 bases and J dropped 8; count of bases not matched to a gene: 7. Germline V gene data show CDR1 as LGHDT and CDR2 as YNNKEL (reference sequence). The CDR3 length is 15 residues. DNA for the CDR3: TGTGCCAGCAGATCCGGGACTAGCGGGATCGATGAGCAGTTCTTC. Its protein is CASRSGTSGIDEQFF.

The chain recombines TRBV29-1 with TRBJ1-4, with 12 bases matching TRBD1. Germline V gene data show CDR1 as SQVTM and CDR2 as ANQGSEA. J was trimmed by 7 bases and V by 6 bases; bases with no gene match: 6. This CDR3 has 14 amino acids. DNA of the CDR3: TGCAGCGTCCGGGACAGGGGGCGGCGTGAAAAACTGTTTTTT. It codes for CSVRDRGRREKLFF.

The rearrangement joins TRBV19 to TRBJ1-2, with TRBD1 as a possible D gene (6 bases). The germline V gene has CDR1 LNHDA and CDR2 SQIVND (reference sequence). This CDR3 contains 13 residues. The V end was cut by 3 bases, the J end by 2 bases, with 7 bases between. In nucleotides, the CDR3 is TGTGCCAGTAGTATCCAGGGGAACTATGGCTACACCTTC. Protein: CASSIQGNYGYTF.

This chain uses TRBV7-9 with TRBJ2-1; 10 positions match TRBD2. The germline V gene has CDR1 SEHNR and CDR2 FQNEAQ (reference sequence). The CDR3 totals 17 residues. V was pared by 5 bases and J by 2 bases, with 9 bases of the junction left unmatched. The CDR3 loop is CASSPQAGGLPYNEQFF. Here the CDR3 DNA reads TGTGCCAGCAGCCCTCAAGCGGGAGGGCTCCCCTACAATGAGCAGTTCTTC.

The rearrangement joins TRBV19 to TRBJ1-2; TRBD1 agrees at 8 bases. This CDR3 is 16 amino acids long. Looked up from germline, CDR1 is LNHDA and CDR2 is SQIVND (reference sequence). V gave up 5 bases and J gave up 4 bases; unmatched junction bases: 12. CDR3 in DNA: TGTGCCAGTAGTCCCGCCCACAGGGGGTTTTCCTATGGCTACACCTTC. As protein: CASSPAHRGFSYGYTF. The full variable domain, in which reference TRBV19 and TRBJ1-2 provide the parts outside the CDR3, is DGGITQSPKYLFRKEGQNVTLSCEQNLNHDAMYWYRQDPGQGLRLIYYSQIVNDFQKGDIAEGYSVSREKKESFPLTVTSAQKNPTAFYLCASSPAHRGFSYGYTFGSGTRLTVV.